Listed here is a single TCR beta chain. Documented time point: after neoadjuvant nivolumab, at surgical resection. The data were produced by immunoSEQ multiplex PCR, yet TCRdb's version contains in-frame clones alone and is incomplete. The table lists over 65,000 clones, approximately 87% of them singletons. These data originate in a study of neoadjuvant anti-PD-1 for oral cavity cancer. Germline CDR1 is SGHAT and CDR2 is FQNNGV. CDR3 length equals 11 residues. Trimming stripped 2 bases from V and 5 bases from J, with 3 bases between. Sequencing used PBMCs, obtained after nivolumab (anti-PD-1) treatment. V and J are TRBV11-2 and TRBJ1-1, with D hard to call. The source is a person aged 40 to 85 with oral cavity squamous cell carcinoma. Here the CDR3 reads CASSLQTEAFF. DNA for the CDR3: TGTGCCAGCAGCTTACAGACTGAAGCTTTCTTT.